The T cell receptor beta chain under discussion was sequenced for a study of OX40 agonist ivuxolimab in advanced cancers. Study results and caveats: Expanded peripheral T cells had an undetermined antigen specificity. CD4+ and CD8+ blood T cells expanded clonally by week 6 at 0.1 to 3.0 mg/kg.

Germline CDR1 reads GTSNPN; CDR2 reads SVGIG (reference sequence). V was clipped by 3 bases and J by 5 bases; unmatched bases: 16. The length of the CDR3 is 16 residues. The study sampled blood at baseline, cycle 4 day 1, and cycle 7 day 1. With respect to this clone: The antigen is not known.

Here immunoSEQ multiplex PCR was the method, and the copy in TCRdb shows in-frame clones only, minus some. The table has 70,000 or so clones, about nine tenths seen once. This specimen was CD4+ or CD8+ T cells sorted from blood, taken in a trial of the OX40 agonist ivuxolimab. This sequence originates from an adult with an advanced solid tumor such as melanoma, head and neck, liver or kidney cancer. This chain uses TRBV30 with TRBJ2-7; 7 nucleotides line up with TRBD1. The CDR3 DNA is TGTGCCTGGAGAGTACCAAACAGGGGCGCCAGGGACGAGCAGTACTTC. It codes for CAWRVPNRGARDEQYF.